This T cell receptor (beta chain) is drawn from a study of cytomegalovirus exposure and HLA in healthy donors. Study overall: Within an early data release were 80 million to 90 million unique TCRs drawn from HLA-typed donors. Findings of the study overall: Cytomegalovirus association was assigned to about 180 TCR beta chains. Previously analyzed data showed that most TCR beta V segments were productive at a frequency of about 87% or about 30%.

This PCR relied on a set of 60 Vbeta primers and 13 Jbeta primers. Using immunoSEQ multiplex PCR, the repertoire was profiled, and TCRdb retains in-frame clones only, with some absent. This repertoire shows 150,000 to 200,000 clones, nearly 80% found once; its top ten account for over 12%. Germline values: CDR1 SQVTM, CDR2 ANQGSEA. V shed 1 base, J shed 5 bases, and the junction held 7 bases outside the gene matches. The CDR3 is made up of 14 amino acids. Notes on this clone: What it binds is not known.

Sequenced: PBMCs. This receptor was identified in a man aged 50 to 60 in good health and CMV-seropositive. The chain employs TRBV29-1 and TRBJ1-2, with TRBD1 matching 7 bases. The CDR3 is CSVEGQGEYYGYTF. The CDR3 nucleotides read TGCAGCGTTGAAGGCCAGGGGGAATATTATGGCTACACCTTC.